The source of this TCR beta chain is a study of T cell responses to AZD1222 COVID-19 vaccine. Per germline, CDR1 SGDLS and CDR2 YYNGEE. The CDR3 runs 13 residues. V lost 3 bases and J lost 4; bases outside the gene matches: 2. Assay: immunoSEQ multiplex PCR; the TCRdb copy retains only in-frame clones and omits some. This table holds about 120,000 clones, around 90% found once. The chain carries TRBV9 and TRBJ1-2; 8 nucleotides agree with TRBD1. This sequence was found in an adult in good health. The starting material was peripheral blood, obtained on day 0 of AZD1222 vaccination. This CDR3 reads CASSAGTGYGYTF. The CDR3 DNA follows: TGTGCCAGCAGCGCCGGGACAGGCTATGGCTACACCTTC.